These 5 T cell receptor beta chains came from one sample sequenced in a study of CD8 T cell repertoires and HIV-1 epitope variants. Antigen specificity for these receptors is unknown. Generated by immunoSEQ multiplex PCR, the TCRdb table keeps only in-frame clones and is missing some. The table includes about 1,000 clones, over 55% detected once. Sequencing was performed on cultured CD8+ T cells derived from PBMCs. The source is a male donor with HIV.

The gene calls are TRBV28 and TRBJ2-5; 9 positions agree with TRBD1. The CDR3 contains 14 residues. Per the germline V gene, CDR1 is MDHEN and CDR2 is SYDVKM. The V segment lost 8 bases and the J segment 5 bases; nucleotides outside the gene matches: 9. The CDR3 is CASHYRGLGETQYF. The CDR3, as DNA: TGTGCCAGCCACTACAGGGGGCTGGGGGAGACCCAGTACTTC.

The chain combines TRBV5-1 with TRBJ2-1; 9 nucleotides match TRBD2. Germline-derived CDR1 and CDR2 are SGHRS and YFSETQ. The ends lost 4 bases at V and 9 bases at J; junction bases unmatched: 8. The CDR3 totals 14 residues. The CDR3 spells CASSLSGSEVEQFF. As DNA, the CDR3 is TGCGCCAGCAGCCTTAGCGGGAGTGAGGTTGAGCAGTTCTTC.

The chain joins TRBV30 to TRBJ2-1; 8 nucleotides match TRBD2. The germline V gene encodes CDR1 GTSNPN and CDR2 SVGIG (reference sequence). With 5 bases clipped from V and 9 bases from J, the junction kept 12 bases outside the gene matches. This CDR3 spans 14 amino acids. CDR3 residues: CAWEHPGGPGEQFF. CDR3 DNA sequence: TGTGCCTGGGAGCACCCGGGGGGGCCGGGTGAGCAGTTCTTC.

The V gene is TRBV28, the J gene TRBJ2-7; D unclear. The CDR3 covers 14 residues. Between the trimmed V and J ends, which lost 4 bases and 1 base, there was a span of 11 bases. Germline V gives CDR1 MDHEN, CDR2 SYDVKM. CDR3 nucleotide sequence: TGTGCCAGCAGTTCCCGGGTCTCGTCCTACGAGCAGTACTTC. It encodes CASSSRVSSYEQYF.

This clone was seen just once. The chain links TRBV28 to TRBJ1-5; 11 bases match TRBD1. The V segment lost 3 bases and the J segment 6 bases; nucleotides outside the gene matches: 4. The germline gives CDR1 MDHEN, CDR2 SYDVKM. The CDR3 runs 15 residues. The chain's CDR3 is CASSLGQGGTQPQHF. The DNA of the CDR3 is TGTGCCAGCAGTTTGGGACAGGGGGGGACTCAGCCCCAGCATTTT.